These 27 T cell receptor beta chains originate from one sample sequenced in a study of OX40 agonist ivuxolimab in advanced cancers. Measured with immunoSEQ multiplex PCR; TCRdb has only the in-frame clones, and not every one. The data hold 45,000 to 55,000 clones, with around 80% observed a single time. Here the sequenced sample was CD4+ or CD8+ T cells sorted from blood, taken in a trial of the OX40 agonist ivuxolimab. The source is an adult with an advanced solid tumor such as melanoma, head and neck, liver or kidney cancer.

This clone appeared once. The CDR3 loop reads CSVMQGQGPSYEQYF. CDR3 bases: TGCAGCGTGATGCAGGGACAGGGTCCCAGCTACGAGCAGTACTTC. The chain combines TRBV29-1 with TRBJ2-7; 9 positions agree with TRBD1. With 6 bases clipped from V and 3 bases from J, the junction kept 12 bases outside the gene matches. CDR1 SQVTM and CDR2 ANQGSEA come from the germline V gene. The CDR3 has 15 amino acids.

This clone was recorded a few times. The CDR3, as DNA: TGTGCCAGCAGTGCTGAGGGGATCGGATACAATGAGCAGTTCTTC. Amino acids: CASSAEGIGYNEQFF. J is TRBJ2-1 and V is TRBV2; the D call may be TRBD1 or TRBD2 (5 bases each). The CDR3 consists of 15 residues. CDR1 SNHLY and CDR2 FYNNEI come from the germline V gene. The V and J ends lost 4 bases and 4 bases respectively, with 14 bases between them.

The chain combines TRBV11-2 with TRBJ2-2; D uncertain. The ends were cut back, 1 base at V and 2 bases at J, with 5 bases in the middle. This CDR3 contains 14 residues. Germline lookup yields CDR1 SGHAT and CDR2 FQNNGV. CDR3 loop: CASSLVRNTGELFF. The DNA for the CDR3 is TGTGCCAGCAGCTTAGTGCGCAACACCGGGGAGCTGTTTTTT.

The CDR3 loop is CASNTGGVGYTF. For the CDR3, the DNA is TGTGCCAGCAATACAGGGGGCGTCGGCTACACCTTC. V is TRBV6-5 and J is TRBJ1-2, with 9 nucleotides matching TRBD1. The CDR3 extends over 12 amino acids. Germline V gene sequence: CDR1 MNHEY, CDR2 SVGAGI. Trimming removed 7 bases from V and 8 bases from J; junction bases left unmatched: 5.

This chain uses TRBV29-1 with TRBJ2-7; 7 bases align to TRBD1. The CDR3 is 13 residues long. Germline values: CDR1 SQVTM, CDR2 ANQGSEA. Trimming at V came to 4 bases and at J to 3 bases, leaving 6 bases not matched to a gene. CDR3 sequence (DNA): TGCAGCGTTGCCGGGACAGCTTTCTACGAGCAGTACTTC. Amino acid sequence: CSVAGTAFYEQYF.

This clone was counted only a few times. The gene calls are TRBV19 and TRBJ2-1; TRBD1 matches 8 bases. Looked up from germline, CDR1 is LNHDA and CDR2 is SQIVND (reference sequence). Trimming cost V 5 bases and J 9 bases; bases outside gene matches: 15. This CDR3 spans 16 amino acids. CDR3 sequence: CASSYSSTGDLGEQFF. The CDR3 DNA reads TGTGCCAGTAGTTATTCTTCGACAGGGGACTTGGGTGAGCAGTTCTTC.

The chain uses TRBV6-1 and TRBJ1-5; TRBD1 aligns across 8 bases. This CDR3 has 15 residues. The J segment lost 6 bases and the V segment lost 2 bases, leaving 6 bases of the junction unmatched. Germline V CDR1 and CDR2: MNHNS, SASEGT. The CDR3 protein is CASSERRQGIQPQHF. The CDR3 nucleotides read TGTGCCAGCAGTGAAAGAAGACAGGGGATTCAGCCCCAGCATTTT.

V is TRBV10-3 and J is TRBJ1-5, with unresolved D. The CDR3 spans 14 residues. V was shortened by 2 bases and J by 0 bases, with 5 bases between the two germline ends. Germline CDR1 is ENHRY and CDR2 is SYGVKD. In DNA form, the CDR3 reads TGTGCCATCAGTGAGGGGAGTAGCAATCAGCCCCAGCATTTT. Amino acids: CAISEGSSNQPQHF.

The gene calls are TRBV27 and TRBJ2-2; 10 bases are shared with TRBD1. CDR1 is MNHEY and CDR2 is SMNVEV in the germline V gene (reference sequence). V was pared by 5 bases and J by 4 bases, with 7 bases of the junction left unmatched. This CDR3 contains 16 residues. The CDR3, as DNA: TGTGCCAGCAGTAAACCGACAGGGGGCAGCACCGGGGAGCTGTTTTTT. Protein sequence: CASSKPTGGSTGELFF.

This clone was recorded once. The V gene is TRBV4-2, the J gene TRBJ2-5; 11 bases fit TRBD2. Trimming removed 3 bases from V and 2 bases from J; junction bases left unmatched: 8. Germline CDR1 is LGHNA and CDR2 is YNFKEQ. This CDR3 has 17 amino acids. CDR3 DNA: TGTGCCAGCAGCCAGGGAGAGGCTAGCGGGGGGCAAGAGACCCAGTACTTC. Translation: CASSQGEASGGQETQYF.

The rearrangement uses TRBV7-2 and TRBJ1-2; unclear D gene. CDR3 length equals 12 residues. Trimming cost V 1 base and J 4 bases, with 4 bases left between them. CDR1 and CDR2 (germline): SGHTA, FQGNSA. Written as DNA, the CDR3 is TGTGCCAGCAGCTTAGATTCCTATGGCTACACCTTC. Translating gives CASSLDSYGYTF.

This sequence joins TRBV5-4 and TRBJ2-2; perhaps TRBD1 as D (5 bases). Germline V gene sequence: CDR1 SGHNT, CDR2 YYREEE (reference sequence). This CDR3 comprises 17 residues. Trimming removed 4 bases from V and 5 bases from J, with 21 bases in between. The CDR3, as DNA: TGTGCCAGCAGCCCAACGCAGGGTTTTGTGGGGACCGGGGAGCTGTTTTTT. Translated, it gives CASSPTQGFVGTGELFF. Supplemented by reference TRBV5-4 and TRBJ2-2, the full variable domain reads ETGVTQSPTHLIKTRGQQVTLRCSSQSGHNTVSWYQQALGQGPQFIFQYYREEENGRGNFPPRFSGLQFPNYSSELNVNALELDDSALYLCASSPTQGFVGTGELFFGEGSRLTVL.

This chain links TRBV6-1 with TRBJ2-7, with TRBD1 matching 9 bases. The CDR3 runs 14 residues. The germline V gene encodes CDR1 MNHNS and CDR2 SASEGT. J lost 9 bases, V lost 1 base, and 7 bases had no gene match. The CDR3 DNA is TGTGCCAGCAGTGAAGTCGGGGACAGGGTAGGGCAGTACTTC. It specifies CASSEVGDRVGQYF.

This rearrangement joins TRBV10-2 to TRBJ1-1; 9 bases fit TRBD1. CDR3 length: 14 amino acids. The germline gives CDR1 WSHSY, CDR2 SAAADI. J lost 4 bases, V lost 4 bases, and 4 bases had no gene match. The DNA for the CDR3 is TGCGCCAGCAGTGGACAGGGGGTAGGCACTGAAGCTTTCTTT. Protein: CASSGQGVGTEAFF.

The J gene is TRBJ2-1, the V gene TRBV19; 9 nucleotides match TRBD1. Germline loops: CDR1 LNHDA, CDR2 SQIVND (reference sequence). This CDR3 contains 15 residues. Losses at the gene ends were 7 bases for V and 4 bases for J; bases not matched to a gene: 8. CDR3 nucleotides: TGTGCCAGTACCTTGGACAGGGGAGGGTACAATGAGCAGTTCTTC. Protein product: CASTLDRGGYNEQFF.

V usage is TRBV30 and J usage is TRBJ2-7; D call uncertain. V was trimmed by 2 bases and J by 3 bases, leaving 5 bases between them. The length of the CDR3 is 11 residues. CDR1 and CDR2 (germline): GTSNPN, SVGIG (reference sequence). CDR3 DNA: TGTGCCTGGAGTAGGGACTACGAGCAGTACTTC. Residues: CAWSRDYEQYF.

This clone was seen once. The CDR3 DNA reads as TGTGCCAGCAGCGTAGTCACTGAAGCTTTCTTT. It specifies CASSVVTEAFF. The chain is built from TRBV9 and TRBJ1-1; D call uncertain. The length of the CDR3 is 11 residues. Looked up from germline, CDR1 is SGDLS and CDR2 is YYNGEE. V gave up 0 bases and J gave up 4 bases, with 1 base separating them.

V gene TRBV7-2 combines with J gene TRBJ2-1; TRBD2 might be the D (6 bases). This CDR3 has 15 residues. V was shortened by 5 bases and J by 2 bases, with 13 bases between the two germline ends. Germline CDR1 reads SGHTA; CDR2 reads FQGNSA. CDR3 sequence: CASSGRRATYNEQFF. CDR3 bases: TGTGCCAGCAGCGGGAGGCGGGCTACCTACAATGAGCAGTTCTTC.

A few counts support this clone. V gene TRBV2 combines with J gene TRBJ1-4, with D possibly TRBD1 on 6 matching bases. This CDR3 has 12 residues. V was trimmed by 7 bases and J by 13 bases, leaving 16 bases between them. Germline V gene data show CDR1 as SNHLY and CDR2 as FYNNEI. The CDR3 reads CASKITGNALFF. CDR3 bases: TGTGCCAGCAAGATTACAGGGAATGCACTGTTTTTT.

The chain combines TRBV9 with TRBJ2-1; D not resolved. CDR1 is SGDLS, CDR2 YYNGEE, per germline. This CDR3 is 13 amino acids long. Trimming pared 4 bases from V and 7 bases from J, leaving 12 bases between. The DNA of the CDR3 is TGTGCCAGCAGCCCCCGCCAAAGGAATGAGCAGTTCTTC. This gives the protein CASSPRQRNEQFF.

A few counts support this clone. The chain joins TRBV6-5 to TRBJ2-1; the match to TRBD1 covers 10 bases. The V gene's germline CDR1 is MNHEY and CDR2 SVGAGI. J was trimmed by 7 bases and V by 6 bases; bases with no gene match: 9. The CDR3 is 15 residues long. This chain's CDR3 is CASSEAGQGRNEQFF. CDR3 nucleotide sequence: TGTGCCAGCAGCGAGGCGGGACAGGGGAGAAATGAGCAGTTCTTC.

This chain joins TRBV7-9 and TRBJ1-4; 7 nucleotides line up with TRBD1. The CDR3 totals 16 residues. Germline V gene lookup returns CDR1 SEHNR and CDR2 FQNEAQ (reference sequence). With 5 bases clipped from V and 4 bases from J, the junction kept 10 bases outside the gene matches. DNA of the CDR3: TGTGCCAGCAGCGCGGGACAGTTGGACCTTAATGAAAAACTGTTTTTT. It encodes CASSAGQLDLNEKLFF. Filled out from reference TRBV7-9 and TRBJ1-4, the complete variable domain reads DTGVSQNPRHKITKRGQNVTFRCDPISEHNRLYWYRQTLGQGPEFLTYFQNEAQLEKSRLLSDRFSAERPKGSFSTLEIQRTEQGDSAMYLCASSAGQLDLNEKLFFGSGTQLSVL.

The rearrangement joins TRBV13 to TRBJ2-5; 12 nucleotides align to TRBD2. Judging by the DNA end, TRBJ2-7 fits better; the J call may be wrong. The CDR3 runs 16 residues. The V gene's germline CDR1 is PRHDT and CDR2 FYEKMQ (reference sequence). CDR3 residues: CASSPVLAGGRYEQYF. CDR3 coding DNA: TGTGCCAGCAGCCCGGTACTAGCGGGGGGTAGGTACGAGCAGTACTTC.

The chain uses TRBV30 and TRBJ2-5; D uncertain. Germline assignment: CDR1 GTSNPN and CDR2 SVGIG (reference sequence). This CDR3 is 12 amino acids long. Deletions cut 0 bases from V and 11 bases from J, with 13 bases between. The CDR3 region is CAWSVQLPKQYF. The CDR3 DNA is TGTGCCTGGAGTGTCCAGTTGCCGAAACAGTACTTC.

The rearrangement joins TRBV6-5 to TRBJ2-7; unclear D gene. With 4 bases removed from V and 10 bases from J, the gap between germline ends came to 11 bases. The CDR3 spans 11 residues. Germline CDR1 reads MNHEY; CDR2 reads SVGAGI. In DNA form, the CDR3 reads TGTGCCAGCAGTTTCGAACGTAGACAGTACTTC. This codes for CASSFERRQYF.

This chain joins TRBV6-1 and TRBJ2-2; a possible D gene is TRBD1 (6 bases). The germline V gene has CDR1 MNHNS and CDR2 SASEGT. Trimming cost V 10 bases and J 0 bases, with 12 bases left between them. This CDR3 has 14 residues. CDR3 sequence reads: CATQGQPNTGELFF. CDR3 bases: TGTGCCACCCAGGGGCAACCGAACACCGGGGAGCTGTTTTTT.

V is TRBV12-5 and J is TRBJ2-7; the D is unclear. Trimming removed 3 bases at V and 1 base at J, with 13 bases between. CDR3 size: 15 residues. Germline CDR1 is LGHNT and CDR2 is FRNRAP. The CDR3 DNA follows: TGTGCTAGTGGTTTCGGGTCAGGACGATCCTACGAGCAGTACTTC. It specifies CASGFGSGRSYEQYF.